The 8 T cell receptor beta chains below were found in one sample sequenced in a study of T cells in Graves' hyperthyroidism and ophthalmopathy. RNA transcripts provided the source from which TCR beta CDR3 regions were amplified. When the TCR CDR3 underwent first-round RT-PCR, the HTBI primer set was used. In TCRdb, the multiplex PCR reads were re-called with MiXCR into one record per CDR3 protein. This sample carries 500,000 to 600,000 distinct CDR3 sequences, over 15% of them seen once, and the ten largest clones take 15% to 20%. The sequencing input was blood. These receptors all come from a woman younger than 30 with Graves' hyperthyroidism.

This clonotype came up a few times. The CDR3 nucleotides read TGTGCCAGCAGCTTAGTTGGACTAGGGGGTTCCTACGAGCAGTACTTC. Residues: CASSLVGLGGSYEQYF. The rearrangement joins TRBV11-3 to TRBJ2-7, with a possible D match to TRBD2 (7 bases). Trimming took 1 base from V and 1 from J, leaving 14 bases between them. Germline CDR1 reads SGHNT; CDR2 reads YENEEA. The CDR3 covers 16 residues.

This clonotype was counted ten times or more. CDR3 protein: CASSLVLAQRNTEAFF. DNA for the CDR3: TGCGCCAGCAGCTTGGTCTTGGCCCAGAGGAACACTGAAGCTTTCTTT. V is TRBV5-1 and J is TRBJ1-1; D remains unclear. Germline V gives CDR1 SGHRS, CDR2 YFSETQ. The V gene lost 0 bases and the J gene lost 1 base, with 13 bases spanning the gap. The CDR3 is 16 amino acids.

This clonotype was recorded a few times. This sequence joins TRBV20-1 and TRBJ1-1; the D is unclear. V lost 0 bases to trimming and J lost 0 bases, with 11 bases between them. This CDR3 spans 15 amino acids. The germline CDR1 and CDR2 sequences are DFQATT and SNEGSKA (reference sequence). CDR3 sequence reads: CSARDGPGVNTEAFF. CDR3 DNA sequence: TGCAGTGCTAGAGATGGGCCCGGGGTGAACACTGAAGCTTTCTTT.

Ten or more counts support this clonotype. V gene TRBV10-3 combines with J gene TRBJ2-3, with D perhaps assigned TRBD1 or TRBD2 (5 bases each). This CDR3 contains 17 residues. The germline V gene has CDR1 ENHRY and CDR2 SYGVKD. V gave up 0 bases and J gave up 2 bases, with 15 bases separating them. The CDR3 DNA reads as TGTGCCATCAGTGAGTCGAGGGACGGCCTAGCCACAGATACGCAGTATTTT. This codes for CAISESRDGLATDTQYF.

The chain uses TRBV5-6 and TRBJ2-5; 9 nucleotides agree with TRBD1. The germline CDR1 and CDR2 sequences are SGHDT and YYEEEE. This CDR3 is built from 15 residues. With 3 bases clipped from V and 1 base from J, the junction kept 4 bases outside the gene matches. In DNA form, the CDR3 reads TGTGCCAGCAGCTGGGACAGGGAAACCCAAGAGACCCAGTACTTC. This sequence encodes CASSWDRETQETQYF.

The table lists this clonotype with a few counts. The chain joins TRBV12-3 or TRBV12-4 to TRBJ1-2, with D hard to call. V lost 5 bases, J lost 4 bases, and 11 bases lay in between. This CDR3 contains 13 residues. CDR3: CASSEGMGYGYTF. The DNA for the CDR3 is TGTGCCAGCAGTGAGGGCATGGGCTATGGCTACACCTTC.

This clonotype has a handful of counts. The J gene is TRBJ2-3, the V gene TRBV6-1; TRBD2 is a possible D gene (5 bases). This CDR3 has 13 amino acids. CDR1 and CDR2 (germline): MNHNS, SASEGT. With 10 bases removed from V and 5 bases from J, the gap between germline ends came to 16 bases. The CDR3 sequence: CATNSRGRDTQYF. The DNA of the CDR3 is TGTGCCACCAATTCCCGGGGTCGAGATACGCAGTATTTT.

There are many counts of this clonotype. V usage is TRBV29-1 and J usage is TRBJ2-2; D remains unclear. The CDR3 has 11 amino acids. Trimming removed 4 bases at V and 4 bases at J, with 4 bases between. Per germline, CDR1 SQVTM and CDR2 ANQGSEA. CDR3 loop: CSVVRTGELFF. The CDR3 DNA reads TGCAGCGTTGTTCGCACCGGGGAGCTGTTTTTT.